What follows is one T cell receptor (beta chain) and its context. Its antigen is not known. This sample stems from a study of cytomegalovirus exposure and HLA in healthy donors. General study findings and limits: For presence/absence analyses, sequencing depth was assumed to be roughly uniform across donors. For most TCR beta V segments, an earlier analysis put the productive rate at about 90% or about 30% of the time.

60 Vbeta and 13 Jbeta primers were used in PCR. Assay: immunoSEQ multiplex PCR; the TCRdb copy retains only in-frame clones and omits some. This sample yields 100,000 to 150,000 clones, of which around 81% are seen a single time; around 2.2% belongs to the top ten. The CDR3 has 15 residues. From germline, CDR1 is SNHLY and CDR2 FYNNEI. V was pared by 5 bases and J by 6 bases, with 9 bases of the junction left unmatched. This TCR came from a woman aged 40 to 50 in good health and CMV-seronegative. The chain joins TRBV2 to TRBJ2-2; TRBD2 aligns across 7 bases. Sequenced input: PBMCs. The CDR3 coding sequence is TGTGCCAGCAGTCGGGACGGGGGGAGCCCCGGGGAGCTGTTTTTT. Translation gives CASSRDGGSPGELFF.